Following are 9 T cell receptor beta chains from one sample sequenced in a study of blood T cell repertoires in COVID-19. Sequencing was performed with immunoSEQ multiplex PCR; in TCRdb, only in-frame clones are kept and a portion is missing. The sample has 250,000 or so clones; 85% to 95% are singletons. The sample was PBMCs or T cells enriched from blood (not recorded which). These receptors originate from a man aged 40-49 years who had been exposed to COVID-19.

The V gene is TRBV7-2, the J gene TRBJ2-1; 7 bases are a match to TRBD2. The junction had 4 bases not matched to a gene; V was cut back by 2 bases and J by 9 bases. This CDR3 is 13 amino acids long. Germline CDR1 and CDR2: SGHTA and FQGNSA. The DNA of the CDR3 is TGTGCCAGCAGCTTACTATCGGGGGGTGAGCAGTTCTTC. Its translation is CASSLLSGGEQFF.

The V and J genes are TRBV5-1 and TRBJ2-5; tentative D call: TRBD2 (5 bases). The V gene's germline CDR1 is SGHRS and CDR2 YFSETQ. The CDR3 is 14 amino acids. V was clipped by 0 bases and J by 5 bases, with 11 bases between them. The CDR3 spells CASSLGASRETQYF. In DNA, the CDR3 is TGCGCCAGCAGCTTGGGGGCTAGCAGGGAGACCCAGTACTTC.

CDR3 coding DNA: TGTGCCAGCAGCTTGTATGACAGTATCTATGGCTACACCTTC. Its protein product is CASSLYDSIYGYTF. The chain uses TRBV5-6 and TRBJ1-2; possible D gene TRBD1, 5 bases. Trimming shortened V by 1 base and J by 4 bases, and 11 bases separated the two germline ends. Germline V gene data show CDR1 as SGHDT and CDR2 as YYEEEE. The CDR3 runs 14 residues.

A few counts support this clone. The chain carries TRBV19 and TRBJ1-2; unclear D gene. The CDR3 spans 12 residues. Germline CDR1 is LNHDA and CDR2 is SQIVND (reference sequence). V was shortened by 2 bases and J by 4 bases, with 5 bases between the two germline ends. The CDR3: CASSIPLYGYTF. Here the CDR3 DNA reads TGTGCCAGTAGTATACCCCTCTATGGCTACACCTTC.

The V call is TRBV3-1 (or the pseudogene TRBV3-2), the J call TRBJ2-7; D might be TRBD1 (6 bases). V was pared by 1 base and J by 0 bases, with 10 bases between. Germline loops: CDR1 LGHDT, CDR2 YNNKEL (reference sequence). CDR3 length equals 15 residues. The CDR3 spells CASSQGTVSSYEQYF. The DNA for the CDR3 is TGTGCCAGCAGCCAAGGGACAGTAAGCTCCTACGAGCAGTACTTC.

The rearrangement uses TRBV10-2 and TRBJ2-1, with TRBD2 matching 14 bases. The CDR3 has 16 amino acids. Trimming at V came to 0 bases and at J to 9 bases, leaving 4 bases not matched to a gene. Germline V CDR1 and CDR2: WSHSY, SAAADI. CDR3 sequence: CASSESGLAGVAEQFF. DNA of the CDR3: TGCGCCAGCAGTGAGTCGGGACTAGCGGGAGTAGCTGAGCAGTTCTTC.

This chain joins TRBV10-3 and TRBJ2-7; 14 positions agree with TRBD2. Per the germline V gene, CDR1 is ENHRY and CDR2 is SYGVKD. The V gene end was trimmed by 7 bases and the J gene end by 5 bases; junction bases not matched to a gene: 4. This CDR3 spans 14 amino acids. The CDR3 DNA reads as TGTGCCATCACCACGGGACTAGCGGGAGACGAGCAGTACTTC. As protein: CAITTGLAGDEQYF.

The rearrangement uses TRBV9 and TRBJ1-1; D perhaps matches TRBD1 (5 bases). CDR3 size: 16 residues. Germline CDR1 and CDR2: SGDLS and YYNGEE. V was shortened by 0 bases and J by 5 bases, with 17 bases between the two germline ends. The CDR3 spells CASSVGQPGEGTEAFF. For the CDR3, the DNA is TGTGCCAGCAGCGTAGGACAGCCCGGGGAGGGTACTGAAGCTTTCTTT.

The genes are TRBV13 and TRBJ1-1; D is unclear. Trimming removed 0 bases at V and 0 bases at J, with 8 bases between. Per germline, CDR1 PRHDT and CDR2 FYEKMQ (reference sequence). CDR3 length: 15 residues. The CDR3 loop is CASSLGKNMNTEAFF. For the CDR3, the DNA is TGTGCCAGCAGCTTAGGGAAGAACATGAACACTGAAGCTTTCTTT. The full variable domain, its missing parts supplied by reference TRBV13 and TRBJ1-1, is AAGVIQSPRHLIKEKRETATLKCYPIPRHDTVYWYQQGPGQDPQFLISFYEKMQSDKGSIPDRFSAQQFSDYHSELNMSSLELGDSALYFCASSLGKNMNTEAFFGQGTRLTVV.